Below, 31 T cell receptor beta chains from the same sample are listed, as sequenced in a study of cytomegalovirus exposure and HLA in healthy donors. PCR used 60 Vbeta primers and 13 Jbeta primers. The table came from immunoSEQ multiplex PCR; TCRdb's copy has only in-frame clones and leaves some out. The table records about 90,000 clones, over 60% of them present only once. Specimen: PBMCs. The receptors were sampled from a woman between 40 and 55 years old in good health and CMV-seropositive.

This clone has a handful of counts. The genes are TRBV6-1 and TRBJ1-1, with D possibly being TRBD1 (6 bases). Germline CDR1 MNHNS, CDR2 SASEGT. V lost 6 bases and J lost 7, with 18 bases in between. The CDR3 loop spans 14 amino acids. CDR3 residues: CASSLTGGGNEAFF. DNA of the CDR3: TGTGCCAGCAGCCTGACAGGCGGTGGGAATGAAGCTTTCTTT.

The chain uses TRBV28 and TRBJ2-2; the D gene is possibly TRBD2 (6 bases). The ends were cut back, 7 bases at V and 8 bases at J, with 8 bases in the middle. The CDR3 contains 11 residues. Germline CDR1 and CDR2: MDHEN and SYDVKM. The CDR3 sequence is CASTGTGELFF. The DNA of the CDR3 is TGTGCCAGCACCGGGACTGGGGAGCTGTTTTTT.

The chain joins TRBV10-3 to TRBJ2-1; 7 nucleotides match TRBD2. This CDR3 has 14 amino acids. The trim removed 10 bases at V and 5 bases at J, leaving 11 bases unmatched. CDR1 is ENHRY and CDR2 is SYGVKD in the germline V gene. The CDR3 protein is CATRLAAGDNEQFF. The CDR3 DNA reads TGTGCCACCCGACTAGCCGCGGGTGACAATGAGCAGTTCTTC.

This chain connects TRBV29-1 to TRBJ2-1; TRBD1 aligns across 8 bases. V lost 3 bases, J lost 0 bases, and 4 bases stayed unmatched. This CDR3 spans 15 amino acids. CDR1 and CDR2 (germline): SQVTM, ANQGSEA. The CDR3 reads CSVDGQGSSYNEQFF. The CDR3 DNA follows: TGCAGCGTTGACGGACAGGGAAGCTCCTACAATGAGCAGTTCTTC.

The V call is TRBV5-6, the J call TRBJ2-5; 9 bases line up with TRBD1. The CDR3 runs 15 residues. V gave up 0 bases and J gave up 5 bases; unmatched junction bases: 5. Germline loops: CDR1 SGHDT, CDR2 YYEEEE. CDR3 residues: CASSLGTGAIETQYF. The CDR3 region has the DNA TGTGCCAGCAGCTTGGGGACAGGGGCGATCGAGACCCAGTACTTC.

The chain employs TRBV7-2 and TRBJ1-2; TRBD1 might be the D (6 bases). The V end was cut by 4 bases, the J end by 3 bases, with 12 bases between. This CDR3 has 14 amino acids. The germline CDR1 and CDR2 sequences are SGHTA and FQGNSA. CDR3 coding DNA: TGTGCCAGCAGCTCCTGGACAGTTGACTATGGCTACACCTTC. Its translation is CASSSWTVDYGYTF.

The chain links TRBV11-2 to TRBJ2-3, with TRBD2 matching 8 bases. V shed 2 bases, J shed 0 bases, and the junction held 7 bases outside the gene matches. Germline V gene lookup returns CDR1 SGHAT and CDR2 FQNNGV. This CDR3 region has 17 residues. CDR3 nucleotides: TGTGCCAGCAGCTTACTTCCCGGGAGGGAAAGCACAGATACGCAGTATTTT. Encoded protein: CASSLLPGRESTDTQYF.

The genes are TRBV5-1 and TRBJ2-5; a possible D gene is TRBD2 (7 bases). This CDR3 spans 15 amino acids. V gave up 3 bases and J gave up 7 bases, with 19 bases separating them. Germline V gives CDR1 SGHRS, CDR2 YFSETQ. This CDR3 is CASSSESGGSVTQYF. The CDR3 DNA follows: TGCGCCAGCAGCTCAGAATCGGGGGGCTCGGTGACCCAGTACTTC.

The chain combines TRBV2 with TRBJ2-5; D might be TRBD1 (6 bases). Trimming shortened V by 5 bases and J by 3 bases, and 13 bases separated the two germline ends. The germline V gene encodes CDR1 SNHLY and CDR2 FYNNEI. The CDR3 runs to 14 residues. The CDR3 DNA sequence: TGTGCCAGCAGTAAAGACAGGTTCGAAGAGACCCAGTACTTC. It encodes CASSKDRFEETQYF.

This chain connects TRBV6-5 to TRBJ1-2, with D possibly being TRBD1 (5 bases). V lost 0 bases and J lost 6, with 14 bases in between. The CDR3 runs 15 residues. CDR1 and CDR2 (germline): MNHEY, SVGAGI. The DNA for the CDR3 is TGTGCCAGCAGTTACTCGCAGGGACGGGGGGATGGCTACACCTTC. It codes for CASSYSQGRGDGYTF.

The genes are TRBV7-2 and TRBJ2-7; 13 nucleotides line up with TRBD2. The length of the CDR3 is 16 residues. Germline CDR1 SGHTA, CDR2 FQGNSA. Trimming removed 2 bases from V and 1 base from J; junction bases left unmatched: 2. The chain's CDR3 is CASSLMTSGRSYEQYF. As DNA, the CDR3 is TGTGCCAGCAGCTTAATGACTAGCGGGAGGTCCTACGAGCAGTACTTC.

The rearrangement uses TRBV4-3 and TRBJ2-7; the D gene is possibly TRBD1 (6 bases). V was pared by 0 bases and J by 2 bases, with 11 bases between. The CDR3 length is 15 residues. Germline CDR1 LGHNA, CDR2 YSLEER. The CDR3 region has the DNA TGCGCCAGCAGCCAAGAATGGCAGGGGCCCTACGAGCAGTACTTC. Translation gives CASSQEWQGPYEQYF.

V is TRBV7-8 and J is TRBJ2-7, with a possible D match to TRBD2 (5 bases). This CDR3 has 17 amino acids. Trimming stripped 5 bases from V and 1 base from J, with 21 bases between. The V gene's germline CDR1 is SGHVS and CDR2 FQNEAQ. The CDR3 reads CASSLQSPGIGSYEQYF. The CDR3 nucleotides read TGTGCCAGCAGCCTACAAAGCCCCGGGATAGGATCCTACGAGCAGTACTTC.

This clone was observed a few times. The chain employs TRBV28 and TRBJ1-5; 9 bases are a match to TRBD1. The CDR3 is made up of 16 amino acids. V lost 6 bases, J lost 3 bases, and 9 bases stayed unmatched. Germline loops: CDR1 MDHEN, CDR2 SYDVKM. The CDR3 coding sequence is TGTGCCAGCAGGGACCAAGGGACAGGGCACAATCAGCCCCAGCATTTT. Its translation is CASRDQGTGHNQPQHF.

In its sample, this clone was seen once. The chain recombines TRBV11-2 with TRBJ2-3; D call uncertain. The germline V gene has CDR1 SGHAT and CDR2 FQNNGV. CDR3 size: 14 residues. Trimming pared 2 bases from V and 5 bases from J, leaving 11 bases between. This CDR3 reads CASSLSLFLDTQYF. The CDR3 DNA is TGTGCCAGCAGCTTAAGCCTATTCCTAGATACGCAGTATTTT.

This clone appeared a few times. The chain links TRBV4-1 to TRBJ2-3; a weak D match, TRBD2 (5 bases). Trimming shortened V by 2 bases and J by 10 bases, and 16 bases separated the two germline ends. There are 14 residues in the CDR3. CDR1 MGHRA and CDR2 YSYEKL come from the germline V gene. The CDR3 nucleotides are TGCGCCAGCAGCCAAAGGACTGACTATGGGGCGCAGTATTTT. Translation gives CASSQRTDYGAQYF.

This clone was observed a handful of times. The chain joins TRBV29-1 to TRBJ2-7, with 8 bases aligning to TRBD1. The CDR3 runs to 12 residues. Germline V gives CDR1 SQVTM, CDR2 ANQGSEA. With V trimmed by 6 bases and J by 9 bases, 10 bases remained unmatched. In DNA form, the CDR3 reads TGCAGCGTCGAACTGACCGGGACAGGGCAGTACTTC. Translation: CSVELTGTGQYF.

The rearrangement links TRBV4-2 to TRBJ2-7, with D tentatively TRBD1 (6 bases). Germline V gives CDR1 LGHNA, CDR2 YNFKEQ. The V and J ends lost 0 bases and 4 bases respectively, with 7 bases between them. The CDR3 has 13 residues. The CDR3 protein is CASSQDRGYEQYF. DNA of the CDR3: TGTGCCAGCAGCCAAGATAGGGGGTACGAGCAGTACTTC.

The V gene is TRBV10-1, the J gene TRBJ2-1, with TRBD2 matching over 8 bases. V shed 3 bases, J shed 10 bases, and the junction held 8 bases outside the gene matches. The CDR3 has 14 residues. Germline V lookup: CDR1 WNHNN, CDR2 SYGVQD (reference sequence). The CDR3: CASSDIAGKGEQFF. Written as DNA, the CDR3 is TGCGCCAGCAGTGATATAGCGGGAAAAGGGGAGCAGTTCTTC.

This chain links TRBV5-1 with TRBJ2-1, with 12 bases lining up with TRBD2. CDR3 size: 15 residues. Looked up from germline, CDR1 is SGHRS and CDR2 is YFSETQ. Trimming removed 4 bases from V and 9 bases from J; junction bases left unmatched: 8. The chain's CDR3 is CASSQTSGRPVEQFF. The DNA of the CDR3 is TGCGCCAGCAGCCAGACTAGCGGGAGACCGGTTGAGCAGTTCTTC.

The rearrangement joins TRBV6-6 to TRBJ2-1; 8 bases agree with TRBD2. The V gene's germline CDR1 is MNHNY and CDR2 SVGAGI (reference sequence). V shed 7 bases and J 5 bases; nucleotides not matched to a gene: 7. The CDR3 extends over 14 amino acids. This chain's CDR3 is CASTKRERDNEQFF. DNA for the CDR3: TGTGCCAGCACCAAGCGGGAGAGGGACAATGAGCAGTTCTTC.

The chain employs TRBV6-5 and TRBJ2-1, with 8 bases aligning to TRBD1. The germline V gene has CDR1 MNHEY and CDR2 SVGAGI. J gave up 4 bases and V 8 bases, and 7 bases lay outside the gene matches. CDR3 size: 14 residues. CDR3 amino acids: CASAPRTGYNEQFF. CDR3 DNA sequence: TGTGCCAGCGCCCCGAGGACAGGGTACAATGAGCAGTTCTTC.

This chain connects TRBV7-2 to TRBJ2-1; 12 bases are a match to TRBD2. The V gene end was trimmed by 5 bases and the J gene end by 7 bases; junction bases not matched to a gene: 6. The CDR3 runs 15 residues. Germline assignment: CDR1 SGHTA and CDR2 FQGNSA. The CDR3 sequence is CASSATSGRRNEQFF. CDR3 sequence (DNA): TGTGCCAGCAGCGCGACTAGCGGGAGAAGGAATGAGCAGTTCTTC.

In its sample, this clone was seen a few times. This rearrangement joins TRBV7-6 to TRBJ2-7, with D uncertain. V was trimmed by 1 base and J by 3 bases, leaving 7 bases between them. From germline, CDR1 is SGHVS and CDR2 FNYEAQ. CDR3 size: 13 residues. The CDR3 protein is CASSLVGFYEQYF. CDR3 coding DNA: TGTGCCAGCAGCTTAGTCGGGTTCTACGAGCAGTACTTC. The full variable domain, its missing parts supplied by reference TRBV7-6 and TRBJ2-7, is GAGVSQSPRYKVTKRGQDVALRCDPISGHVSLYWYRQALGQGPEFLTYFNYEAQQDKSGLPNDRFSAERPEGSISTLTIQRTEQRDSAMYRCASSLVGFYEQYFGPGTRLTVT.

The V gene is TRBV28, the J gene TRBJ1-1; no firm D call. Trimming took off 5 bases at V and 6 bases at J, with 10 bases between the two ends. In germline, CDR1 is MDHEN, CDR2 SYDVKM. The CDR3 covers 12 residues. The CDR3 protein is CASSPPGSEAFF. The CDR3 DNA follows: TGTGCCAGCAGTCCTCCGGGGTCTGAAGCTTTCTTT.

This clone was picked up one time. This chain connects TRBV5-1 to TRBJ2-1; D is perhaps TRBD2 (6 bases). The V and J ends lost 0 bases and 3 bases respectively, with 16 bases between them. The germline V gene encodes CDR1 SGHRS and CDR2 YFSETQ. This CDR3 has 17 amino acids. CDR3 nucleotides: TGCGCCAGCAGCTTGGAAGGTCGGGGAGGAGGCTACAATGAGCAGTTCTTC. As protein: CASSLEGRGGGYNEQFF.

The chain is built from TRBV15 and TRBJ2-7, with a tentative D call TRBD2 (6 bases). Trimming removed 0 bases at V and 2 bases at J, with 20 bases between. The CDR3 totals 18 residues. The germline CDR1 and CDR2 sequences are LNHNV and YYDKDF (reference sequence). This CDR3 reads CATSRDGGPSRKTYEQYF. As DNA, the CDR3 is TGTGCCACCAGCAGAGATGGAGGGCCTAGCCGCAAAACCTACGAGCAGTACTTC.

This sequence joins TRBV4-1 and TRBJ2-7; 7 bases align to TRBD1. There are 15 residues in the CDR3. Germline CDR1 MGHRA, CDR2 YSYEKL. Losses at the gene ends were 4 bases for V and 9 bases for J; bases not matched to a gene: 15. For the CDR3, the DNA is TGCGCCAGCAGCCTTCTTTTGGGCGTAGGGGGCACGCAGTACTTC. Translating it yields CASSLLLGVGGTQYF.

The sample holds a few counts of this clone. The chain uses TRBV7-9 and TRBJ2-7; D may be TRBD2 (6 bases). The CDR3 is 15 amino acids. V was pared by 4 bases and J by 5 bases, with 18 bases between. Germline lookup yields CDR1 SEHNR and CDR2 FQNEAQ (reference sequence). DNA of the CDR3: TGTGCCAGCAGCTCACTCGAACTAGCTCCCCACGAGCAGTACTTC. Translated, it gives CASSSLELAPHEQYF.

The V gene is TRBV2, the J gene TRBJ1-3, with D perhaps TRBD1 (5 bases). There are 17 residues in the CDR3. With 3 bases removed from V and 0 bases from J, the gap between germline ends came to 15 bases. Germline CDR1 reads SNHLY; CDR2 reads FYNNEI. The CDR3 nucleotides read TGTGCCAGCAGTGACAGGTTGACAGTCAGCTCTGGAAACACCATATATTTT. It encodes CASSDRLTVSSGNTIYF.

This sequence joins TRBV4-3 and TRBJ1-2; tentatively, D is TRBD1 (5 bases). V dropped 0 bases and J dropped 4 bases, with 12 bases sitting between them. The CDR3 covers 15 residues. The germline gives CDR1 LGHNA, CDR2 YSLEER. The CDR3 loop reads CASSQDPQGSYGYTF. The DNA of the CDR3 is TGCGCCAGCAGCCAAGATCCCCAGGGCAGCTATGGCTACACCTTC.